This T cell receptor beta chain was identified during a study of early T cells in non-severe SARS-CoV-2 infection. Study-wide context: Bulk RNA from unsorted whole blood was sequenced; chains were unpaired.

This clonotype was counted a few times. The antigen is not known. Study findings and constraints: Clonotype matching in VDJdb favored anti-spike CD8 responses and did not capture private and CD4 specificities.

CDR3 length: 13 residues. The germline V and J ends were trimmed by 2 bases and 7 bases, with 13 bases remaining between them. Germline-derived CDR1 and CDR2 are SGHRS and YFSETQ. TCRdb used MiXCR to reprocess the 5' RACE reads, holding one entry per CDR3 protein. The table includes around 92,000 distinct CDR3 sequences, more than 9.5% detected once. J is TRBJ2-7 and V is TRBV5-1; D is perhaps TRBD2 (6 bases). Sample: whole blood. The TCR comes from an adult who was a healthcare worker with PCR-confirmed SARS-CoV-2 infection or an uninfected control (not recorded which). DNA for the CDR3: TGCGCCAGCAGCTTCCCTACGGCGGGAGAGCAGTACTTC. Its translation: CASSFPTAGEQYF. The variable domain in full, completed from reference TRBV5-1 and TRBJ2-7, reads KAGVTQTPRYLIKTRGQQVTLSCSPISGHRSVSWYQQTPGQGLQFLFEYFSETQRNKGNFPGRFSGRQFSNSRSEMNVSTLELGDSALYLCASSFPTAGEQYFGPGTRLTVT.